This T cell receptor beta chain was profiled in a study of Ad26.COV2.S vaccination and SARS-CoV-2 variants. Looking at the study overall: Into the muscle, Ad26.COV2.S was dosed once or twice, 56 days apart.

Indicated treatment: roughly 18 received Ad26.COV2.S at low or high dose, single or two shots; 5 received placebo; per-sample allocation not given. Sample collection was performed on day 63 after the first vaccine or placebo injection. The CDR3 runs 15 residues. Germline lookup yields CDR1 SGHRS and CDR2 YFSETQ. V lost 0 bases, J lost 0 bases, and 10 bases lay in between. To note about this clone: Its antigen remains unidentified.

Overall study findings and caveats: Recipients of either vaccine or placebo displayed similar breadth of non-spike TCRs. Possibly, TCR breadth and depth analyses underestimated total T cell responses.

Using immunoSEQ multiplex PCR, the repertoire was profiled, and TCRdb retains in-frame clones only, with some absent. The data contain hundreds of thousands of clones, around nine tenths of them singletons. The chain couples TRBV5-1 to TRBJ2-7; no clear D gene. Sequencing used peripheral blood, obtained in a trial of Ad26.COV2.S vaccine versus placebo. The sequence was collected from a person between 18 and 65 years old who received the Ad26.COV2.S COVID-19 vaccine or a placebo. The CDR3 loop is CASSLVPSGSYEQYF. The DNA of the CDR3 is TGCGCCAGCAGCTTGGTCCCATCTGGCTCCTACGAGCAGTACTTC.